The clone carrying this TCR beta chain turned up a few times. Its antigen remains unknown. This sample was taken from a study of response to subunit inactivated influenza vaccine. Study-level findings and limits: Every seasonal influenza vaccination brings in few new T cells, the authors suggested.

Germline-derived CDR1 and CDR2 are SGDLS and YYNGEE. This CDR3 is built from 17 residues. Germline trimming cut 1 base from V and 0 bases from J; bases unmatched to any gene: 6. TCRdb recomputed calls from the RT-PCR reads with MiXCR, one row per CDR3 protein. Here the sample spans 200,000 to 300,000 distinct CDR3 sequences, 12% being singletons. The chain recombines TRBV9 with TRBJ1-3, with TRBD1 matching over 8 bases. The sequence derives from a man aged 50-59 years who received an inactivated influenza vaccine. The sample consisted of non-naive T cells sorted from PBMCs, taken approximately 15 days before vaccination. The CDR3 is CASSVWDRSSSGNTIYF. CDR3 coding DNA: TGTGCCAGCAGCGTATGGGACAGGTCCTCCTCTGGAAACACCATATATTTT.